This TCR beta chain was recovered during a study of vaccination and CD4 T cells after COVID-19. About the study: Drawing of post-COVID samples took place a median about 97 days after diagnosis (range 35 to 161). Study-level points and caveats: There was no significant change from around 19 to 38 median reactive clonotypes.

Worth noting for this clonotype: Its antigen is unknown.

Trimming shortened V by 0 bases and J by 6 bases, and 3 bases separated the two germline ends. CDR3 size: 13 residues. Described treatment: roughly ten-day PBMC culture with coronavirus spike peptide pools or control peptides (ViraFEST assay). The Oncomine TCR Beta short-read assay sequenced DNA from cultured CD4+ T cells. TCRdb reprocessed the PCR reads via MiXCR and lists one record per CDR3 protein. Here the sample spans 9,500 to 15,000 distinct CDR3 sequences, less than 50% being singletons. This chain uses TRBV12-3 or TRBV12-4 with TRBJ1-6; D remains ambiguous. The source of this sequence is a human donor who had recovered from COVID-19. Sequencing was performed on CD4+ T cells from blood, cultured in vitro. CDR3 nucleotides: TGTGCCAGCAGTTTAGCTTCTAATTCACCCCTCCACTTT. It encodes CASSLASNSPLHF.